This T cell receptor (beta chain) was captured by sequencing in a study of response to subunit inactivated influenza vaccine. Using its own MiXCR run on the RT-PCR reads, TCRdb lists one record per CDR3 protein. The sample lists around 570,000 distinct CDR3 sequences; approximately 10% were seen once. As regards this clonotype: Its antigen is unknown.

Study conclusions and caveats: The authors suggested that few new T cells are recruited per seasonal influenza vaccination.

The length of the CDR3 is 14 residues. Trimming cost V 3 bases and J 1 base, with 10 bases left between them. Germline V gene lookup returns CDR1 DFQATT and CDR2 SNEGSKA (reference sequence). These data are also associated with another study on T cells expressing NK-cell markers. This second study says: Researchers built TCR beta cDNA using 5'RACE template switching with UMIs.

The sample in question was PBMCs from blood, obtained on the day of vaccination. V usage is TRBV20-1 and J usage is TRBJ2-1; maybe TRBD2 (5 bases). The origin of this receptor is a man aged 45-65 years who received an inactivated influenza vaccine. The CDR3 DNA follows: TGCAGTGCTAGGGTCGGGATATCCTACAATGAGCAGTTCTTC. Translating it yields CSARVGISYNEQFF.